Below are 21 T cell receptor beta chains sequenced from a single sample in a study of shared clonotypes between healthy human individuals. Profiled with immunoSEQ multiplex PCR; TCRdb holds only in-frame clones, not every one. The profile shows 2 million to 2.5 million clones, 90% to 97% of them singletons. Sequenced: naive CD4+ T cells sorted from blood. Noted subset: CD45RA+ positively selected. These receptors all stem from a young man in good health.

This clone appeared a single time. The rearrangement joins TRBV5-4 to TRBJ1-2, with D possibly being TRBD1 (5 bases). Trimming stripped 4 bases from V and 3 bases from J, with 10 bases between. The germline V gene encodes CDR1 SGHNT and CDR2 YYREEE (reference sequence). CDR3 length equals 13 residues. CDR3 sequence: CASSQQVDYGYTF. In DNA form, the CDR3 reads TGTGCCAGCAGCCAACAGGTAGACTATGGCTACACCTTC.

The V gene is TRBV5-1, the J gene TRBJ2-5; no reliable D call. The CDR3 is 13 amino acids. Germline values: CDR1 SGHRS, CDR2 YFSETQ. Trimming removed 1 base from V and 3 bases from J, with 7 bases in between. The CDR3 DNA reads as TGCGCCAGCAGCTTGATGGTTAAAGAGACCCAGTACTTC. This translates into CASSLMVKETQYF.

CDR3 in DNA: TGTGCCAGCAGCTTGATGGGTCCCACAGATACGCAGTATTTT. It codes for CASSLMGPTDTQYF. The chain has TRBV5-4 and TRBJ2-3; D is uncertain. V was clipped by 1 base and J by 2 bases, with 8 bases between them. Per the germline V gene, CDR1 is SGHNT and CDR2 is YYREEE (reference sequence). The CDR3 spans 14 residues.

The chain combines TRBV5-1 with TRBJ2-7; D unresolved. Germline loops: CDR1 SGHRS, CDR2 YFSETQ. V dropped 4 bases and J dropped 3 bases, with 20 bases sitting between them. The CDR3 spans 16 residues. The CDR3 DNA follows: TGCGCCAGCAGCGCCGGCGACGCTACCAGGATCTACGAGCAGTACTTC. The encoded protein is CASSAGDATRIYEQYF.

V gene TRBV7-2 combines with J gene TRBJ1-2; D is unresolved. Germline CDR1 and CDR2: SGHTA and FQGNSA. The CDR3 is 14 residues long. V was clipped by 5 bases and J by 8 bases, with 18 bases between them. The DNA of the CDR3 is TGTGCCAGCAGCCCTCAAGTGGCTGGGGTCGGCTACACCTTC. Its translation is CASSPQVAGVGYTF.

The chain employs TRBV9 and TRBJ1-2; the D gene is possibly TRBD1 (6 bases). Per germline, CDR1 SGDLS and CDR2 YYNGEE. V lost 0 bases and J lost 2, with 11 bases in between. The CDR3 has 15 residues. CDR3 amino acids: CASSVAWQGNYGYTF. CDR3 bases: TGTGCCAGCAGCGTAGCGTGGCAGGGGAACTATGGCTACACCTTC.

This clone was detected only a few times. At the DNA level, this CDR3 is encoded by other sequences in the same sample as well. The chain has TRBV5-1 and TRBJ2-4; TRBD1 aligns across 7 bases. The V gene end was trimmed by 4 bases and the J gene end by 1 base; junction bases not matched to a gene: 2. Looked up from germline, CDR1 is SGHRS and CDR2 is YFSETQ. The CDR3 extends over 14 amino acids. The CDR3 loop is CASSPDRAKNIQYF. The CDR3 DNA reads TGCGCCAGCAGCCCGGACAGGGCCAAAAACATTCAGTACTTC.

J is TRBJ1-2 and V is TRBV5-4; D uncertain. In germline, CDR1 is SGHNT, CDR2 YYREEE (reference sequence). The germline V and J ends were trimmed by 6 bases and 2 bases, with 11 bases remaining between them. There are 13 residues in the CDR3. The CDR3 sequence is CASKPGGNYGYTF. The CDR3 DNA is TGTGCCAGCAAACCGGGTGGGAACTATGGCTACACCTTC.

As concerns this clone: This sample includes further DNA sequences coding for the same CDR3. The DNA for the CDR3 is TGTGCCAGCAGTTTCTCTACCTCTGGGGCCAACGTCCTGACTTTC. It encodes CASSFSTSGANVLTF. The rearrangement uses TRBV7-6 and TRBJ2-6; the D is unclear. The CDR3 runs 15 residues. V was clipped by 6 bases and J by 0 bases, with 9 bases between them. CDR1 is SGHVS and CDR2 is FNYEAQ in the germline V gene.

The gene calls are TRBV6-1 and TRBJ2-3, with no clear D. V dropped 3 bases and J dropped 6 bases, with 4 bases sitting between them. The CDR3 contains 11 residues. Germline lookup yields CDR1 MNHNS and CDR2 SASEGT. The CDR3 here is CASSDPDTQYF. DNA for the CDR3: TGTGCCAGCAGTGACCCGGATACGCAGTATTTT.

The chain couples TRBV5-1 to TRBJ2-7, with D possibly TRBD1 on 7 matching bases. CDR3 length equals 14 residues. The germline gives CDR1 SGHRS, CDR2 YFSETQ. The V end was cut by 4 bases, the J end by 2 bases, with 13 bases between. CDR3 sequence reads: CASSAGTEPYEQYF. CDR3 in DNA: TGCGCCAGCAGCGCGGGGACAGAGCCCTACGAGCAGTACTTC.

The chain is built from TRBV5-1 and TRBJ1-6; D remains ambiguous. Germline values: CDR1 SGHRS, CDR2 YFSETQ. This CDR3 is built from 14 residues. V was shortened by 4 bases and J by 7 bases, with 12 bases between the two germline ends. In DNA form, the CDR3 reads TGCGCCAGCAGCCCATCTGGCACCAATTCACCCCTCCACTTT. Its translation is CASSPSGTNSPLHF.

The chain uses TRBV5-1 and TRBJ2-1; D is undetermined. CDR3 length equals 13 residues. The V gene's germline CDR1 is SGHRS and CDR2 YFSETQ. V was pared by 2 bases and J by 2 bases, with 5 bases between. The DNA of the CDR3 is TGCGCCAGCAGCTTCTGGGCCTACAATGAGCAGTTCTTC. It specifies CASSFWAYNEQFF.

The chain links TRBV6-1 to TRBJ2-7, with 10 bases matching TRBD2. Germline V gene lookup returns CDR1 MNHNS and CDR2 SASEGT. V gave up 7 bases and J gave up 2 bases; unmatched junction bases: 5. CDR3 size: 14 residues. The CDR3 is CASTLAGVTYEQYF. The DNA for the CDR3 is TGTGCCAGCACCCTAGCGGGAGTAACCTACGAGCAGTACTTC.

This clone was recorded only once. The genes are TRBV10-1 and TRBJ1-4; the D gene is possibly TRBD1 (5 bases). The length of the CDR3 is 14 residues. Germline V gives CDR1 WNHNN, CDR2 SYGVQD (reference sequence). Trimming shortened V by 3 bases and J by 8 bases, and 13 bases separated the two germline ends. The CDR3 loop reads CASSDGGVGEKLFF. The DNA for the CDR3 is TGCGCCAGCAGTGACGGGGGGGTTGGAGAAAAACTGTTTTTT.

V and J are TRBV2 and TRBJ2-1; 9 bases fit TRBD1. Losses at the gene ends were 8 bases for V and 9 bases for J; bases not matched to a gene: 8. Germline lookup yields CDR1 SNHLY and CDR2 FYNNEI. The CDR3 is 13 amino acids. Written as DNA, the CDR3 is TGTGCCAGCCTCAGGACAGGGGACGGTGAGCAGTTCTTC. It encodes CASLRTGDGEQFF.

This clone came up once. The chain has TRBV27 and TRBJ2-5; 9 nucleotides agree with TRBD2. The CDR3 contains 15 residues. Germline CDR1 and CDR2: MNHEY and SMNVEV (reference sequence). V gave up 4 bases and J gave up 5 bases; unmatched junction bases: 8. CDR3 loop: CASSSGTSQSETQYF. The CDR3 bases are TGTGCCAGCAGTTCCGGGACTAGCCAGTCCGAGACCCAGTACTTC.

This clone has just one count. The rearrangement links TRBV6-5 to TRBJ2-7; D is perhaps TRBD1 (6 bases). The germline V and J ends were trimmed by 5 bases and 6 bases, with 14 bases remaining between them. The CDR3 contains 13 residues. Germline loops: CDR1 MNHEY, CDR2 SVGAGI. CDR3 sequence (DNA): TGTGCCAGCAGTCCGGGACATAGTGGCGAGCAGTACTTC. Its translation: CASSPGHSGEQYF.

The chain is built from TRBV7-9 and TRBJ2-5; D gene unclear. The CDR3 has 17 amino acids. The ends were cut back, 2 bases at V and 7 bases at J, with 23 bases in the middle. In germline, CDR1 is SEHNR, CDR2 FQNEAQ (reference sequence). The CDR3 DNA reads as TGTGCCAGCAGCTTAACGGTAACCGCGGACCTCGAGGTGACCCAGTACTTC. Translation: CASSLTVTADLEVTQYF.

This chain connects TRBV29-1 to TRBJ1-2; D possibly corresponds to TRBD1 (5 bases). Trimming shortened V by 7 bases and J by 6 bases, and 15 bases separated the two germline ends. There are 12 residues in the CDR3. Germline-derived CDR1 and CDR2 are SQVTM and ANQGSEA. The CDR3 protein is CSGDGLRDGYTF. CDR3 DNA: TGCAGCGGGGACGGTTTACGGGATGGCTACACCTTC.

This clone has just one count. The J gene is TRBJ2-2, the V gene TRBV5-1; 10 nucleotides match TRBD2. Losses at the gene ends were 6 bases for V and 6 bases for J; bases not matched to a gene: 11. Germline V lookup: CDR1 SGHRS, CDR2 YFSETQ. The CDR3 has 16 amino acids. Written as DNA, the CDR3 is TGCGCCAGCACCCCGGGGGGGACTAGCGTTTCCGGGGAGCTGTTTTTT. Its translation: CASTPGGTSVSGELFF.